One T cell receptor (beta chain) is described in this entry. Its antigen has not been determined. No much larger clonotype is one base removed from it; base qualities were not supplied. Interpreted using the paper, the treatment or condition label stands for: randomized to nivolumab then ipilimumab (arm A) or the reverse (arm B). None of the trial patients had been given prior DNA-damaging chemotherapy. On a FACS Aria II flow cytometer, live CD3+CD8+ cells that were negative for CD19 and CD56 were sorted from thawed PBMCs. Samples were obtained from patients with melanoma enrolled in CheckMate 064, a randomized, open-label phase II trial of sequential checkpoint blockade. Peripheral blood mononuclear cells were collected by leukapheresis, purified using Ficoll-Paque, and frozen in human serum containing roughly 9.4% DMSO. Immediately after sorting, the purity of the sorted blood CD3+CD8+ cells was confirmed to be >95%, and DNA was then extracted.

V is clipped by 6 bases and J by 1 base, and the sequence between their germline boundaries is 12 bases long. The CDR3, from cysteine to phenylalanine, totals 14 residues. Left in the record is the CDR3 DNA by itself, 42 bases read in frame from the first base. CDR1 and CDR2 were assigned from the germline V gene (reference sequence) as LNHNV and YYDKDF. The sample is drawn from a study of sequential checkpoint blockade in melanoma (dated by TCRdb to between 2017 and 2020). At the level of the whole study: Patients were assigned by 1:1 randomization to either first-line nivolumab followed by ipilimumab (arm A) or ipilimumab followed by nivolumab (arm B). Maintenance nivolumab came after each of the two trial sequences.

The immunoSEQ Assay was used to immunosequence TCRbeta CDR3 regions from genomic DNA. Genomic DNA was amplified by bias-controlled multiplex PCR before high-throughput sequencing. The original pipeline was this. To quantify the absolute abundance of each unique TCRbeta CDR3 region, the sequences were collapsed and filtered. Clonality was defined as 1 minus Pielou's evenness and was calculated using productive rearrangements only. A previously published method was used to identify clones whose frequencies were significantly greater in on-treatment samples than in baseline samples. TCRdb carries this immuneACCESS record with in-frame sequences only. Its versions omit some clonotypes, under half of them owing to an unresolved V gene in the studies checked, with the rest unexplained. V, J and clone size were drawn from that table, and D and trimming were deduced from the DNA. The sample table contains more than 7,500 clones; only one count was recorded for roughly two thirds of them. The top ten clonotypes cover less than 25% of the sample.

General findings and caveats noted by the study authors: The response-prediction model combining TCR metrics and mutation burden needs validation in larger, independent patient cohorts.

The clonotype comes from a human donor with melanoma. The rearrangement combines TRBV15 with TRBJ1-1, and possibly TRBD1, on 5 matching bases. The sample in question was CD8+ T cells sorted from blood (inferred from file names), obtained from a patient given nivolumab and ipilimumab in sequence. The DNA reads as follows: TGTGCCACCAGTTACAGGAGACCGAACACTGAAGCTTTCTTT. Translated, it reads CATSYRRPNTEAFF.